This T cell receptor beta chain emerged from a study of pediatric ulcerative colitis. Across the study: Disease was pancolitis in 7 or 8 and left-sided in two, histology-confirmed. General study points: Substantially fewer templates came from a couple of patients' blood samples. Acute severe colitis showed lower rectal diversity from clonal expansions. Two rectal CDR3 clonotypes occurred in all ulcerative colitis patients.

The rectum was sampled with one to two pinch biopsies at colonoscopy. The CDR3 is made up of 14 amino acids. Per germline, CDR1 GTSNPN and CDR2 SVGIG (reference sequence). V lost 0 bases and J lost 0, with 7 bases in between. A remark on this clone: Its target is not known.

Sequencing was performed with immunoSEQ multiplex PCR; in TCRdb, only in-frame clones are kept and a portion is missing. The sample carries 36,000 or so clones, about 80% recorded once. The chain has TRBV30 and TRBJ2-3; D is undetermined. This sequence originates from a boy younger than 18 with moderate ulcerative colitis. The sequencing sample was made of gut tissue. The CDR3 protein is CAWSVSGSTDTQYF. The CDR3 nucleotides are TGTGCCTGGAGTGTGAGTGGAAGCACAGATACGCAGTATTTT.